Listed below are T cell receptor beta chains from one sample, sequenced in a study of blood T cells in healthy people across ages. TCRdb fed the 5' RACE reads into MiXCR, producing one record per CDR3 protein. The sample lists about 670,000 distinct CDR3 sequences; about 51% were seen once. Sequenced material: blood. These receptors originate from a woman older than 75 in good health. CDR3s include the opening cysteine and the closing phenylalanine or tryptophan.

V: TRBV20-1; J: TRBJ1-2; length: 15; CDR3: CSARDKRGRAYGYTF
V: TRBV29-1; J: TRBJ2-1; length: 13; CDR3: CSVEEQRGFEQFF
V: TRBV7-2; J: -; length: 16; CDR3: CASSFGSRSIGETQYF
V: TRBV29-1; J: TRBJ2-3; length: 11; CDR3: CSLLVTDTQYF
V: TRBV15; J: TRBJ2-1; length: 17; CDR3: CATSRDGLPSSYNEQFF
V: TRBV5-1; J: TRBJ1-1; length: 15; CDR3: CASSPGTGYNTEAFF
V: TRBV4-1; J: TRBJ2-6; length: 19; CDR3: CASSQPQGGSSSGANVLTF
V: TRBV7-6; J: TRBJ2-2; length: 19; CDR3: CASSHPRTSGSLLTGELFF
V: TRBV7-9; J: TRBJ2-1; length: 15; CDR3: CASSSTGANYNEQFF
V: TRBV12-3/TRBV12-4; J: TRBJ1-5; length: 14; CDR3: CASSLWQGSQPQHF
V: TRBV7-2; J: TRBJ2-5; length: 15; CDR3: CASSSRQGGSETQYF
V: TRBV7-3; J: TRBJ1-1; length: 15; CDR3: CASSLNLQGAAEAFF
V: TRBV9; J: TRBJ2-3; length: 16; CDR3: CASSVLGGPSTDTQYF
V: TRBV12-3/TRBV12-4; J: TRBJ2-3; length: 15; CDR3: CASSPFSGLPGTQYF
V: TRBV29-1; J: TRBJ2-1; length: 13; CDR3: CSEAGGAYNEQFF
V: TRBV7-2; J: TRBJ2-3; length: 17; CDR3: CASSLLDGGSSEDTQYF